The source of this T cell receptor (beta chain) is a study of T cell responses to AZD1222 COVID-19 vaccine. Per germline, CDR1 SGHRS and CDR2 YFSETQ. V was pared by 0 bases and J by 6 bases, with 10 bases between. CDR3 length: 13 residues. Sequencing was performed with immunoSEQ multiplex PCR; in TCRdb, only in-frame clones are kept and a portion is missing. The table has around 89,000 clones, about nine tenths seen once. Here the sequenced sample was peripheral blood, taken on day 0 of AZD1222 vaccination. The V and J genes are TRBV5-1 and TRBJ2-7; unclear D gene. The receptor comes from an adult in good health. CDR3 DNA sequence: TGCGCCAGCAGCTTGGCTGGGGATGGCGAGCAGTACTTC. It encodes CASSLAGDGEQYF.